The 30 T cell receptor beta chains given below trace back to one sample, sequenced in a study of shared clonotypes between healthy human individuals (dated by TCRdb to 2018 to 2020). The library was prepared using the immunoSEQ multiplex PCR assay. Sourced from immuneACCESS, this table was stored by TCRdb with only in-frame sequences that have V and J called. A share of the clones is absent; for the studies checked, an unresolved V gene accounts for under half, and the remainder has no known explanation. Across this sample there are a few million clones, with roughly 93% seen only once. Of the sample, approximately 1.7% falls within the top ten clones. For the CD8 naive samples, CD45RO-negative cells were positively selected for CCR7, yielding a CD45RA+CCR7+ population from which TemRA cells were excluded. The sample comprised naive CD8+ T cells from PBMCs. The sample's cell subset or site label, decoded: CD45RA+CCR7+. The source of these receptors is a man between 18 and 29 years old in good health. Some clones in this sample may be carry-over from other donors' samples.

V gene TRBV7-9 combines with J gene TRBJ2-7; the D gene could be TRBD1 or TRBD2 (5 bases each). V dropped 4 bases and J dropped 0 bases, with 13 bases sitting between them. The germline CDR1 and CDR2 sequences are SEHNR and FQNEAQ (reference sequence). The CDR3 runs to 15 residues. The CDR3 here is CASSSRVGPSYEQYF. DNA of the CDR3: TGTGCCAGCAGCTCCCGGGTGGGACCCTCCTACGAGCAGTACTTC.

V is TRBV7-7 and J is TRBJ2-7; 11 bases fit TRBD1. This CDR3 contains 13 residues. The V gene end was trimmed by 4 bases and the J gene end by 4 bases; junction bases not matched to a gene: 0. In germline, CDR1 is SSHAT, CDR2 FNYEAQ (reference sequence). DNA of the CDR3: TGTGCCAGCAGCTGGGACAGGGGGTACGAGCAGTACTTC. Residues: CASSWDRGYEQYF.

The gene calls are TRBV5-1 and TRBJ1-4; TRBD1 is a possible D gene (5 bases). The CDR3 extends over 15 amino acids. Germline CDR1 SGHRS, CDR2 YFSETQ. The V end was cut by 3 bases, the J end by 4 bases, with 13 bases between. The chain's CDR3 is CASSSPTELNEKLFF. CDR3 DNA: TGCGCCAGCAGCTCCCCGACAGAACTTAATGAAAAACTGTTTTTT.

The chain links TRBV29-1 to TRBJ2-3, with TRBD2 matching over 10 bases. V dropped 4 bases and J dropped 2; count of bases not matched to a gene: 6. The CDR3 is made up of 15 amino acids. CDR1 and CDR2 from the germline V gene are SQVTM and ANQGSEA. CDR3 region: CSVGGLADHTDTQYF. CDR3 nucleotide sequence: TGCAGCGTTGGTGGACTAGCGGACCACACAGATACGCAGTATTTT.

In this sample, this clone turned up once. V and J are TRBV11-2 and TRBJ2-7, with a weak D call TRBD2 (6 bases). Trimming stripped 5 bases from V and 0 bases from J, with 23 bases between. This CDR3 is 18 amino acids long. The germline V gene encodes CDR1 SGHAT and CDR2 FQNNGV. The CDR3: CASSRRIEGGKGSYEQYF. In DNA, the CDR3 is TGTGCCAGCAGCCGCCGCATAGAGGGCGGGAAGGGCTCCTACGAGCAGTACTTC.

In the case of this clone: This sample includes further DNA sequences coding for the same CDR3. The chain joins TRBV6-1 to TRBJ2-7, with a weak D call TRBD1 (7 bases). V shed 3 bases and J shed 4 bases, with 13 bases lying between them. The CDR3 runs to 14 residues. CDR1 and CDR2 from the germline V gene are MNHNS and SASEGT. CDR3 DNA sequence: TGTGCCAGCAGTGAGCGGGACAGCAGTTACGAGCAGTACTTC. It specifies CASSERDSSYEQYF.

The CDR3 protein is CASSVSLLAGDSSGANVLTF. CDR3 bases: TGTGCCAGCAGCGTATCGTTGCTAGCGGGAGATTCCTCTGGGGCCAACGTCCTGACTTTC. The rearrangement links TRBV9 to TRBJ2-6; 10 bases fit TRBD2. The CDR3 consists of 20 residues. Per germline, CDR1 SGDLS and CDR2 YYNGEE. V shed 1 base and J 0 bases; nucleotides not matched to a gene: 10.

This clone has just one count. This chain connects TRBV27 to TRBJ2-1; 8 nucleotides agree with TRBD1. The germline V gene encodes CDR1 MNHEY and CDR2 SMNVEV (reference sequence). V shed 2 bases and J 6 bases; nucleotides not matched to a gene: 6. CDR3 size: 15 residues. CDR3 nucleotide sequence: TGTGCCAGCAGTTTACAGGGGGCGATAACCAATGAGCAGTTCTTC. Translating it yields CASSLQGAITNEQFF.

CDR3 in DNA: TGTGCCAGTAGTATAACCCTTAGCGCCTACGAGCAGTACTTC. It is translated as CASSITLSAYEQYF. V is TRBV19 and J is TRBJ2-7, with a tentative D call TRBD2 (5 bases). Germline CDR1 LNHDA, CDR2 SQIVND (reference sequence). This CDR3 has 14 residues. V shed 2 bases and J shed 2 bases, with 10 bases lying between them.

V and J are TRBV19 and TRBJ2-1; D unresolved. Between the trimmed V and J ends, which lost 7 bases and 4 bases, there was a span of 20 bases. This CDR3 region has 16 residues. Per the germline V gene, CDR1 is LNHDA and CDR2 is SQIVND (reference sequence). In DNA form, the CDR3 reads TGTGCCAGTAAGAGCCTGGTATCCGGCGCGTACAATGAGCAGTTCTTC. This sequence encodes CASKSLVSGAYNEQFF.

The chain combines TRBV5-1 with TRBJ2-2; D ambiguous. The CDR3 loop spans 16 amino acids. V lost 0 bases to trimming and J lost 2 bases, with 11 bases between them. Germline V gives CDR1 SGHRS, CDR2 YFSETQ. CDR3 protein: CASSLARKENTGELFF. In DNA, the CDR3 is TGCGCCAGCAGCTTGGCCCGAAAGGAAAACACCGGGGAGCTGTTTTTT.

The rearrangement uses TRBV28 and TRBJ2-2; a possible D gene is TRBD2 (5 bases). The CDR3 loop spans 19 amino acids. V was trimmed by 4 bases and J by 10 bases, leaving 31 bases between them. Germline V CDR1 and CDR2: MDHEN, SYDVKM. CDR3 coding DNA: TGTGCCAGCAGTTGGCGGACTTGGAGCGCCGTACTTCCTACCCTGGAGCTGTTTTTT. As protein: CASSWRTWSAVLPTLELFF.

The rearrangement uses TRBV7-9 and TRBJ1-4; D gene uncertain. There are 13 residues in the CDR3. Germline CDR1 is SEHNR and CDR2 is FQNEAQ (reference sequence). Trimming removed 10 bases at V and 0 bases at J, with 9 bases between. The CDR3 sequence: CATSDSTNEKLFF. The CDR3, as DNA: TGTGCCACCAGTGATTCAACTAATGAAAAACTGTTTTTT.

This rearrangement joins TRBV4-1 to TRBJ2-2; D call uncertain. Trimming stripped 1 base from V and 6 bases from J, with 12 bases between. In germline, CDR1 is MGHRA, CDR2 YSYEKL. CDR3 length: 15 residues. CDR3 loop: CASSQAAMGSGELFF. The DNA of the CDR3 is TGCGCCAGCAGCCAAGCGGCTATGGGGTCCGGGGAGCTGTTTTTT.

A note on this clone: Additional DNA sequences in this sample encode the identical CDR3. The V call is TRBV4-1, the J call TRBJ1-1; D perhaps matches TRBD1 (6 bases). Germline V CDR1 and CDR2: MGHRA, YSYEKL. V was shortened by 1 base and J by 4 bases, with 10 bases between the two germline ends. The CDR3 is made up of 14 amino acids. CDR3 nucleotides: TGCGCCAGCAGCCAAGTCAGGGGAGGCACTGAAGCTTTCTTT. Translating it yields CASSQVRGGTEAFF.

About this clone itself: In the same sample, other DNA sequences code for this CDR3. The chain joins TRBV27 to TRBJ2-1, with 7 nucleotides matching TRBD1. Germline values: CDR1 MNHEY, CDR2 SMNVEV (reference sequence). This CDR3 has 15 residues. V lost 2 bases and J lost 3; bases outside the gene matches: 4. CDR3 region: CASSLIAGGYNEQFF. The CDR3, as DNA: TGTGCCAGCAGTTTAATCGCAGGGGGCTACAATGAGCAGTTCTTC.

This clone was detected a few times. The chain recombines TRBV9 with TRBJ1-1, with TRBD1 matching 7 bases. V lost 4 bases and J lost 4; bases outside the gene matches: 7. This CDR3 contains 14 residues. Germline V gene sequence: CDR1 SGDLS, CDR2 YYNGEE. CDR3 coding DNA: TGTGCCAGCAGCCCACAGGGGTTGGGCACTGAAGCTTTCTTT. It is translated as CASSPQGLGTEAFF.

This clone was picked up a small number of times. The V and J genes are TRBV19 and TRBJ1-1; D call uncertain. The CDR3 is 14 amino acids. Germline V lookup: CDR1 LNHDA, CDR2 SQIVND (reference sequence). The V gene lost 5 bases and the J gene lost 2 bases, with 12 bases spanning the gap. The CDR3 reads CASSSNRVNTEAFF. The CDR3 DNA follows: TGTGCCAGTAGTTCCAACAGAGTAAACACTGAAGCTTTCTTT.

Worth noting for this clone: Other DNA sequences in the sample encode the same CDR3. This sequence joins TRBV27 and TRBJ1-2; D not certain. This CDR3 is built from 12 residues. Germline CDR1 and CDR2: MNHEY and SMNVEV (reference sequence). Between the trimmed V and J ends, which lost 6 bases and 6 bases, there was a span of 11 bases. CDR3 sequence (DNA): TGTGCCAGCAGATGGGGTTCCCATGGCTACACCTTC. Amino acid sequence: CASRWGSHGYTF.

As to this clone: The identical CDR3 is also encoded by other nucleotide sequences in the sample. The V and J genes are TRBV11-2 and TRBJ2-7, with 12 nucleotides matching TRBD2. The CDR3 spans 15 residues. Germline-derived CDR1 and CDR2 are SGHAT and FQNNGV. The junction had 2 bases not matched to a gene; V was cut back by 1 base and J by 4 bases. The CDR3 reads CASSLGTSGTYEQYF. The CDR3 coding sequence is TGTGCCAGCAGCTTAGGGACTAGCGGGACGTACGAGCAGTACTTC.

CDR3 DNA: TGTGCCAGCAGTAAGGACACCACAGATACGCAGTATTTT. This encodes CASSKDTTDTQYF. This rearrangement joins TRBV28 to TRBJ2-3; TRBD1 is a possible D gene (5 bases). This CDR3 has 13 residues. Germline CDR1 reads MDHEN; CDR2 reads SYDVKM. V lost 5 bases and J 2 bases, leaving 8 bases between the germline ends.

In its sample, this clone was seen once. The gene calls are TRBV28 and TRBJ1-3; 8 bases are a match to TRBD1. In germline, CDR1 is MDHEN, CDR2 SYDVKM. The CDR3 has 14 amino acids. V gave up 8 bases and J gave up 3 bases; unmatched junction bases: 6. CDR3 protein: CASLRQGFGNTIYF. As DNA, the CDR3 is TGTGCCAGCCTGAGACAGGGGTTTGGAAACACCATATATTTT.

J is TRBJ1-4 and V is TRBV27; 10 bases are a match to TRBD1. The J segment lost 8 bases and the V segment lost 2 bases, leaving 2 bases of the junction unmatched. From germline, CDR1 is MNHEY and CDR2 SMNVEV (reference sequence). The CDR3 sequence is 14 residues long. In DNA, the CDR3 is TGTGCCAGCAGTTTAAGGACAGGGGGAGAAAAACTGTTTTTT. It specifies CASSLRTGGEKLFF.

This chain connects TRBV19 to TRBJ2-5; D call uncertain. This CDR3 has 14 amino acids. Germline CDR1 reads LNHDA; CDR2 reads SQIVND (reference sequence). The germline V and J ends were trimmed by 4 bases and 2 bases, with 11 bases remaining between them. DNA for the CDR3: TGTGCCAGTAGTACCTGGACGGGTCAAGAGACCCAGTACTTC. Translation: CASSTWTGQETQYF.

The CDR3 nucleotides are TGTGCCAGTGCTCCGGGGGGGAGACCCTACGAGCAGTACTTC. Translated: CASAPGGRPYEQYF. V usage is TRBV19 and J usage is TRBJ2-7; 8 positions match TRBD2. This CDR3 region has 14 residues. The ends lost 8 bases at V and 2 bases at J; junction bases unmatched: 8. Germline V gene lookup returns CDR1 LNHDA and CDR2 SQIVND (reference sequence).

The genes are TRBV6-1 and TRBJ1-5; TRBD1 is a possible D gene (6 bases). The V end was cut by 5 bases, the J end by 5 bases, with 13 bases between. The length of the CDR3 is 14 residues. The germline CDR1 and CDR2 sequences are MNHNS and SASEGT. CDR3 in amino acids: CASSPRGPDQPQHF. CDR3 coding DNA: TGTGCCAGCAGTCCCAGGGGCCCCGATCAGCCCCAGCATTTT.

CDR3 region: CASSETSGTYEQYF. The CDR3 DNA is TGTGCCAGCAGTGAGACTAGCGGAACCTACGAGCAGTACTTC. The chain combines TRBV7-3 with TRBJ2-7, with TRBD2 matching over 9 bases. The germline gives CDR1 SGHTA, CDR2 FQGTGA. This CDR3 region has 14 residues. V lost 6 bases to trimming and J lost 2 bases; unmatched junction nucleotides: 5.

The genes are TRBV5-1 and TRBJ1-5; the D gene is possibly TRBD1 (6 bases). CDR1 SGHRS and CDR2 YFSETQ come from the germline V gene. The CDR3 is 16 residues long. V shed 0 bases and J shed 0 bases, with 10 bases lying between them. The CDR3 here is CASSLGGTLSNQPQHF. DNA of the CDR3: TGCGCCAGCAGCTTGGGGGGGACACTTAGCAATCAGCCCCAGCATTTT.

Turning to this clone: The same CDR3 arises from other DNA sequences in this sample as well. The genes are TRBV9 and TRBJ2-7; D ambiguous. The germline gives CDR1 SGDLS, CDR2 YYNGEE. This CDR3 spans 14 amino acids. Trimming pared 0 bases from V and 4 bases from J, leaving 11 bases between. The CDR3 nucleotides are TGTGCCAGCAGCGTAGGCGGCAGCACTTACGAGCAGTACTTC. Encoded protein: CASSVGGSTYEQYF.

This chain links TRBV10-3 with TRBJ2-1, with 8 bases fitting TRBD2. Germline CDR1 and CDR2: ENHRY and SYGVKD. The CDR3 is made up of 18 amino acids. V lost 3 bases, J lost 8 bases, and 18 bases stayed unmatched. The CDR3 protein is CAISEVASGLRTADEQFF. The CDR3 DNA reads as TGTGCCATCAGTGAAGTGGCTAGCGGGCTTCGAACGGCCGATGAGCAGTTCTTC.